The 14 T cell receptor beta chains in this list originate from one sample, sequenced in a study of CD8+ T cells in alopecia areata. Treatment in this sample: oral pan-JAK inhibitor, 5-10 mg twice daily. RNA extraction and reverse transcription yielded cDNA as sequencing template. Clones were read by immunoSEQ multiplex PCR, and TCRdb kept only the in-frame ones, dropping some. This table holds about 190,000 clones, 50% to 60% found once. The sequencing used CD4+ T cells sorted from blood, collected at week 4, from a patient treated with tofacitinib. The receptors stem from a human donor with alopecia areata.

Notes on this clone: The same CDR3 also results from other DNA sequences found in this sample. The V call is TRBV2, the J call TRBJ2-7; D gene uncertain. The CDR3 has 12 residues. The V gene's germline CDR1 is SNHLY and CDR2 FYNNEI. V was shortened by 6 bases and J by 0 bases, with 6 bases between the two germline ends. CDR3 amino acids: CASREPSYEQYF. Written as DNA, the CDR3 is TGTGCCAGCAGGGAACCCTCCTACGAGCAGTACTTC. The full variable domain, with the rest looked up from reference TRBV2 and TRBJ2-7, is EPEVTQTPSHQVTQMGQEVILRCVPISNHLYFYWYRQILGQKVEFLVSFYNNEISEKSEIFDDQFSVERPDGSNFTLKIRSTKLEDSAMYFCASREPSYEQYFGPGTRLTVT.

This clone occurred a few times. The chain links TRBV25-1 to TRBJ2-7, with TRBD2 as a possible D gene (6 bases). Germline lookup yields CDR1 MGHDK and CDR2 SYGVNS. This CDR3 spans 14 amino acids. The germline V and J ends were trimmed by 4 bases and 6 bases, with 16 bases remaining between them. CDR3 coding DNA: TGTGCCAGCAGTGTATCTAGCGCCACCCTCGAGCAGTACTTC. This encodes CASSVSSATLEQYF.

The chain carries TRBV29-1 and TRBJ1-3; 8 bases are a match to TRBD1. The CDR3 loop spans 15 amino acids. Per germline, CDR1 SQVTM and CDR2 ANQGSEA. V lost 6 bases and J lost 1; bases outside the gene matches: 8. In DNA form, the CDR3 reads TGCAGCGTCGCTGGACAGGGAGGGTCTGGAAACACCATATATTTT. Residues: CSVAGQGGSGNTIYF.

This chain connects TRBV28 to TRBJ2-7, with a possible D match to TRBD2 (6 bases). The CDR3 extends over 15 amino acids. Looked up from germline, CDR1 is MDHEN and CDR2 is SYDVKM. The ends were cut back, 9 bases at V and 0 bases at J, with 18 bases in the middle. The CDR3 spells CASHHGAGSSYEQYF. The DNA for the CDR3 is TGTGCCAGTCACCACGGGGCGGGGAGCTCCTACGAGCAGTACTTC. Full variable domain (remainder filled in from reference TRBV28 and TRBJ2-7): DVKVTQSSRYLVKRTGEKVFLECVQDMDHENMFWYRQDPGLGLRLIYFSYDVKMKEKGDIPEGYSVSREKKERFSLILESASTNQTSMYLCASHHGAGSSYEQYFGPGTRLTVT.

The CDR3 DNA sequence: TGCAGCGTCGCGAGACCAGCCGCCTTTTCCTACAATGAGCAGTTCTTC. Protein product: CSVARPAAFSYNEQFF. The V call is TRBV29-1, the J call TRBJ2-1; D remains unclear. Per the germline V gene, CDR1 is SQVTM and CDR2 is ANQGSEA. CDR3 length: 16 amino acids. V was pared by 6 bases and J by 1 base, with 19 bases between.

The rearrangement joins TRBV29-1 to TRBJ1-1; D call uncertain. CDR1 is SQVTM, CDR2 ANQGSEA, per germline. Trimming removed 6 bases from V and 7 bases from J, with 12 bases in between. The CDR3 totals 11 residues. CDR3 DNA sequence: TGCAGCGTCGACATTCAAATTGAAGCTTTCTTT. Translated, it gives CSVDIQIEAFF.

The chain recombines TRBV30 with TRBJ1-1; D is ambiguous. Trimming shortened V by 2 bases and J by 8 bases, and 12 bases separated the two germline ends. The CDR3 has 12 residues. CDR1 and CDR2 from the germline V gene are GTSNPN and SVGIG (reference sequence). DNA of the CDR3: TGTGCCTGGAGTCCCGTCGGGTACGAAGCTTTCTTT. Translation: CAWSPVGYEAFF. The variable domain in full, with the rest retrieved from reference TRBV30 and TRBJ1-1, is SQTIHQWPATLVQPVGSPLSLECTVEGTSNPNLYWYRQAAGRGLQLLFYSVGIGQISSEVPQNLSASRPQDRQFILSSKKLLLSDSGFYLCAWSPVGYEAFFGQGTRLTVV.

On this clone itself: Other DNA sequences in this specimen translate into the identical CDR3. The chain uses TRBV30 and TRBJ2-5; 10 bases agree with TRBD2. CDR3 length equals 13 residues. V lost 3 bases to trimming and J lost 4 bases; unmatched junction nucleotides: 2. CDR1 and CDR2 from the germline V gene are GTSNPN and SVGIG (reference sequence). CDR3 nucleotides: TGTGCCTGGAGGCTAGCGGGAGCAGAGACCCAGTACTTC. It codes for CAWRLAGAETQYF.

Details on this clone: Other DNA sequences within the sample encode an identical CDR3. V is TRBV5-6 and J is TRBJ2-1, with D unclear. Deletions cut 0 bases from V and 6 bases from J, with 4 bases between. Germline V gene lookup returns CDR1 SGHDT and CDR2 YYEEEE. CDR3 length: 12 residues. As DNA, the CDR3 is TGTGCCAGCAGCTTGGTGCGCAATGAGCAGTTCTTC. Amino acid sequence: CASSLVRNEQFF.

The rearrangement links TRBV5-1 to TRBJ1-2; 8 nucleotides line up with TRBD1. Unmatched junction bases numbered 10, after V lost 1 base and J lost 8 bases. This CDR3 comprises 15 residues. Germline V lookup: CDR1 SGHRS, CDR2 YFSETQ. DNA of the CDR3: TGCGCCAGCAGCTTGCGGACTGACAGGGGTGAAGGCTACACCTTC. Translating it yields CASSLRTDRGEGYTF.

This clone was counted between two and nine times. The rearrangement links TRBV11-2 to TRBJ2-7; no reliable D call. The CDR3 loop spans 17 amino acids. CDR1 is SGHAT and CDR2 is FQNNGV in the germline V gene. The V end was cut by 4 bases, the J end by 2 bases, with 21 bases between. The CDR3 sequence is CASSWSTKTQGAYEQYF. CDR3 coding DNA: TGTGCCAGCAGCTGGTCTACCAAGACCCAAGGCGCCTACGAGCAGTACTTC.

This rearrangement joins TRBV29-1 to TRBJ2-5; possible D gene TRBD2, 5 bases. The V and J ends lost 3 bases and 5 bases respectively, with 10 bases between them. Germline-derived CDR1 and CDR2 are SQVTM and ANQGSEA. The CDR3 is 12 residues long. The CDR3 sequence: CSVDEGVETQYF. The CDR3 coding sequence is TGCAGCGTTGACGAGGGAGTGGAGACCCAGTACTTC.

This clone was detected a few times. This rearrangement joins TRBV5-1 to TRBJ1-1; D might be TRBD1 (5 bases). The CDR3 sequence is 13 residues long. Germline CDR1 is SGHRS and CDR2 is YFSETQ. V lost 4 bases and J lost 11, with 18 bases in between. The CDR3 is CASSIDSYGRAFF. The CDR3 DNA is TGCGCCAGCAGCATAGACAGCTACGGGAGGGCTTTCTTT.

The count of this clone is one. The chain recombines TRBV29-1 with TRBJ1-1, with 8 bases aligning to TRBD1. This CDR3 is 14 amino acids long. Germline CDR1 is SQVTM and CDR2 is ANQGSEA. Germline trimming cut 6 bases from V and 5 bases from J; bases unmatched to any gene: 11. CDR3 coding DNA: TGCAGCGTGAGCTTACAGGGGGGATTAACTGAAGCTTTCTTT. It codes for CSVSLQGGLTEAFF.